This is a list of T cell receptor beta chains from one sample in a study of shared clonotypes between healthy human individuals. This table comes from immunoSEQ multiplex PCR, and its TCRdb copy is limited to in-frame clones, with some not included. The data contain millions of clones, around 95% of them singletons. Sequenced: naive CD4+ T cells sorted from blood. The receptors derive from a man between 18 and 29 years old in good health. The CDR3 runs from the conserved cysteine through the conserved F or W. Fields, in order: D gene, J gene, V gene, clone size, CDR3 protein, CDR3 DNA. A D gene is named only where the DNA matches it firmly. Size tells how often a clone was seen (once, few, many) or the class of an expanded clone, and some rows leave it out.

NA TRBJ2-3 TRBV4-3 once CASSQDLQGLLYF TGCGCCAGCAGCCAGGATCTACAGGGACTACTGTATTTT
NA TRBJ1-1 TRBV9 NA CASSVVMGGVTEAFF TGTGCCAGCAGCGTAGTCATGGGAGGCGTCACTGAAGCTTTCTTT
NA TRBJ2-7 TRBV9 NA CASSRDNSYEQYF TGTGCCAGCAGCAGGGACAACTCCTACGAGCAGTACTTC
NA TRBJ2-3 TRBV25-1 NA CASSESGRSSTDTQYF TGTGCCAGCAGTGAATCCGGCAGATCTAGCACAGATACGCAGTATTTT
TRBD1 TRBJ2-7 TRBV10-3 NA CAISESGRGTSYEQYF TGTGCCATCAGTGAGTCCGGCAGGGGGACCTCCTACGAGCAGTACTTC
TRBD2 TRBJ2-1 TRBV7-7 NA CASSPSPGLAGANEQFF TGTGCTAGCAGCCCGAGCCCGGGACTAGCGGGAGCCAATGAGCAGTTCTTC
NA TRBJ1-1 TRBV12-2 NA CASRLAIGWAFF TGTGCAAGTCGCTTAGCGATAGGATGGGCTTTCTTT
NA TRBJ1-2 TRBV28 NA CASSLGLAGYGYTF TGTGCCAGCAGTTTGGGGTTAGCAGGATATGGCTACACCTTC
NA TRBJ2-2 TRBV9 NA CASGQKNTGELFF TGTGCCAGTGGACAGAAGAACACCGGGGAGCTGTTTTTT
NA TRBJ1-1 TRBV18 NA CASSPPPGVNTEAFF TGTGCCAGCTCACCCCCCCCAGGGGTGAACACTGAAGCTTTCTTT
NA TRBJ1-1 TRBV10-1 NA CASSEDRRVEAFF TGCGCCAGCAGTGAGGATCGCAGGGTTGAAGCTTTCTTT
TRBD1 TRBJ1-2 TRBV27 NA CASSLKPLGQGVGGYTF TGTGCCAGCAGTTTAAAACCCCTTGGACAGGGGGTTGGTGGCTACACCTTC
NA TRBJ2-2 TRBV6-1 NA CASIKGETGELFF TGTGCCAGCATTAAGGGGGAGACCGGGGAGCTGTTTTTT
NA TRBJ2-1 TRBV5-1 NA CASSLEVEQFF TGCGCCAGCAGCTTGGAGGTGGAGCAGTTCTTC
NA TRBJ1-5 TRBV10-2 NA CASSERGRANQPQHF TGCGCCAGCAGTGAGAGAGGACGGGCAAATCAGCCCCAGCATTTT
NA TRBJ1-2 TRBV9 NA CASSDVEIGFTF TGTGCCAGCAGCGATGTAGAAATCGGTTTCACCTTC
NA TRBJ1-2 TRBV30 NA CAWSPPGNAYGYTF TGTGCCTGGAGTCCCCCAGGCAACGCCTATGGCTACACCTTC